One sample yielded the 23 T cell receptor beta chains listed below, sequenced in a study of spatial heterogeneity in lung cancer (dated by TCRdb to the late 2010s). What the work shows at the level of the full study, not this receptor alone: The number of expanded intratumoral alpha and beta TCRs correlated with the tumor nonsynonymous mutation count.

These receptors' targets are unknown. The protocol used for the library was 5' RACE. Instrument used: NextSeq 500. Starting from the raw public reads, TCRdb applied fastp trimming at Q25, assembled clones with MiXCR and retained in-frame beta chains. For every CDR3 protein sequence, its rows merge into one entry that carries the most common genes and DNA. This sample comprises about 6,000 distinct CDR3 sequences, 14% of them detected only once. Approximately 10% of the sample comes from the top ten. This sample's time point label indicates: sample taken at primary tumor resection. The sample here was lung tumor tissue, taken at surgery. Every receptor here comes from a male donor with early-stage non-small cell lung cancer.

In this sample, this clonotype is medium-sized. The chain has TRBV6-1 and TRBJ2-7; 7 bases align to TRBD1. The germline V gene has CDR1 MNHNS and CDR2 SASEGT. J was trimmed by 3 bases and V by 7 bases; bases with no gene match: 12. The CDR3 has 15 residues. The CDR3 bases are TGTGCCAGCAACGTTGCACCGGGACAGAGCTACGAGCAGTACTTC. It specifies CASNVAPGQSYEQYF.

The chain uses TRBV27 and TRBJ2-5; D is uncertain. Looked up from germline, CDR1 is MNHEY and CDR2 is SMNVEV (reference sequence). The CDR3 loop spans 14 amino acids. Between the trimmed V and J ends, which lost 0 bases and 3 bases, there was a span of 8 bases. CDR3 in DNA: TGTGCCAGCAGTTTATCTTGGAGAGAAGAGACCCAGTACTTC. It codes for CASSLSWREETQYF.

The V and J genes are TRBV5-1 and TRBJ2-3; tentatively, D is TRBD1 (5 bases). CDR3 length: 13 amino acids. V was clipped by 0 bases and J by 4 bases, with 6 bases between them. The V gene's germline CDR1 is SGHRS and CDR2 YFSETQ. CDR3 bases: TGCGCCAGCAGCTTGGGGGGCGCAGATACGCAGTATTTT. Its protein is CASSLGGADTQYF.

This clonotype has a count of ten or more. The chain employs TRBV5-5 and TRBJ2-5; unclear D gene. Germline CDR1 SGHKS, CDR2 YYEKEE (reference sequence). V lost 0 bases and J lost 5, with 11 bases in between. This CDR3 has 14 amino acids. The CDR3 nucleotides are TGTGCCAGCAGCTTGGTCGTATCTGTTGAGACCCAGTACTTC. It is translated as CASSLVVSVETQYF.

Within the sample, this clonotype is medium-sized (0.01 to 0.1%). The chain uses TRBV19 and TRBJ2-2, with D maybe TRBD2 (5 bases). Germline-derived CDR1 and CDR2 are LNHDA and SQIVND (reference sequence). The CDR3 has 13 residues. The CDR3 loop is CATAEPNTGELFF. The CDR3 coding sequence is TGTGCTACAGCGGAGCCGAACACCGGGGAGCTGTTTTTT. The whole variable domain, remainder taken from reference TRBV19 and TRBJ2-2, is DGGITQSPKYLFRKEGQNVTLSCEQNLNHDAMYWYRQDPGQGLRLIYYSQIVNDFQKGDIAEGYSVSREKKESFPLTVTSAQKNPTAFYLCATAEPNTGELFFGEGSRLTVL.

By share, this clonotype ranks as medium-sized (0.01 to 0.1%). The V and J genes are TRBV20-1 and TRBJ2-5; D is perhaps TRBD1 or TRBD2 (5 bases each). CDR3 size: 13 residues. With 6 bases removed from V and 2 bases from J, the gap between germline ends came to 13 bases. CDR1 DFQATT and CDR2 SNEGSKA come from the germline V gene (reference sequence). CDR3 sequence reads: CSAPGPTQETQYF. Written as DNA, the CDR3 is TGCAGTGCGCCGGGACCTACTCAAGAGACCCAGTACTTC.

This clonotype was observed many times. The chain combines TRBV29-1 with TRBJ2-1, with a possible D match to TRBD2 (5 bases). CDR1 is SQVTM and CDR2 is ANQGSEA in the germline V gene. V lost 3 bases, J lost 7 bases, and 13 bases lay in between. The CDR3 is made up of 13 amino acids. This chain's CDR3 is CSVDRGRENEQFF. The DNA for the CDR3 is TGCAGCGTTGATCGGGGAAGGGAGAATGAGCAGTTCTTC.

There are many counts of this clonotype. The J gene is TRBJ2-5, the V gene TRBV6-5, with 7 bases lining up with TRBD1. V lost 6 bases to trimming and J lost 4 bases; unmatched junction nucleotides: 8. Germline CDR1 and CDR2: MNHEY and SVGAGI. This CDR3 has 14 residues. The CDR3 coding sequence is TGTGCCAGCAGCCGACAGGGAGTGGGAGAGACCCAGTACTTC. Translated, it gives CASSRQGVGETQYF.

The genes are TRBV7-2 and TRBJ1-5; D might be TRBD1 (5 bases). The CDR3 contains 15 residues. The ends were cut back, 1 base at V and 4 bases at J, with 11 bases in the middle. Per the germline V gene, CDR1 is SGHTA and CDR2 is FQGNSA. In DNA form, the CDR3 reads TGTGCCAGCAGCTTAGAGCCCCCAGGGAATCAGCCCCAGCATTTT. It yields the protein CASSLEPPGNQPQHF.

This clonotype rates as medium-sized. The rearrangement uses TRBV7-9 and TRBJ2-4; TRBD1 matches at 10 bases. V lost 5 bases to trimming and J lost 9 bases; unmatched junction nucleotides: 7. Germline-derived CDR1 and CDR2 are SEHNR and FQNEAQ (reference sequence). The CDR3 covers 14 residues. CDR3 protein: CASSPGQGVVIQYF. In nucleotides, the CDR3 is TGTGCCAGCAGCCCCGGACAGGGGGTGGTCATTCAGTACTTC.

This clonotype is classed as medium-sized (0.01 to 0.1%). The rearrangement joins TRBV20-1 to TRBJ2-6; possible D gene TRBD1, 5 bases. The germline V gene encodes CDR1 DFQATT and CDR2 SNEGSKA (reference sequence). The CDR3 has 12 amino acids. Trimming took off 3 bases at V and 6 bases at J, with 6 bases between the two ends. CDR3 coding DNA: TGCAGTGCTAGTGGGGCGGCCAACGTCCTGACTTTC. It codes for CSASGAANVLTF.

Sample share makes this clonotype medium-sized. The J gene is TRBJ1-5, the V gene TRBV7-3, with D possibly being TRBD1 (6 bases). This CDR3 region has 13 residues. Per germline, CDR1 SGHTA and CDR2 FQGTGA. V was clipped by 5 bases and J by 6 bases, with 11 bases between them. In DNA, the CDR3 is TGTGCCAGCAGCCCGGACAGACTTCAGCCCCAGCATTTT. Residues: CASSPDRLQPQHF.

This clonotype appeared many times. CDR3 sequence (DNA): TGTGCCAGCAATTCCGGGCTTTACAATGAGCAGTTCTTC. Amino acid sequence: CASNSGLYNEQFF. The J gene is TRBJ2-1, the V gene TRBV7-3; D gene ambiguous. CDR3 size: 13 residues. Germline V gene sequence: CDR1 SGHTA, CDR2 FQGTGA. V was clipped by 7 bases and J by 4 bases, with 11 bases between them. The entire variable domain, with the rest obtained from reference TRBV7-3 and TRBJ2-1, is as follows: GAGVSQTPSNKVTEKGKYVELRCDPISGHTALYWYRQSLGQGPEFLIYFQGTGAADDSGLPNDRFFAVRPEGSVSTLKIQRTERGDSAVYLCASNSGLYNEQFFGPGTRLTVL.

This clonotype appeared many times. The CDR3 nucleotides are TGCGCCAGCAGCTTGGGGGCGGGAGGGCCTGAAGATACGCAGTATTTT. Its protein product is CASSLGAGGPEDTQYF. The chain combines TRBV5-1 with TRBJ2-3; 9 bases map to TRBD2. V gave up 0 bases and J gave up 5 bases; unmatched junction bases: 7. Germline CDR1 and CDR2: SGHRS and YFSETQ. The CDR3 has 16 amino acids.

By frequency in the sample, this clonotype is medium-sized. The chain employs TRBV10-1 and TRBJ2-1; 9 positions match TRBD2. J gave up 7 bases and V 0 bases, and 7 bases lay outside the gene matches. CDR3 length equals 16 residues. Germline V lookup: CDR1 WNHNN, CDR2 SYGVQD (reference sequence). CDR3 sequence: CASSESGAGGRNEQFF. CDR3 in DNA: TGCGCCAGCAGTGAGTCTGGAGCGGGAGGTCGGAATGAGCAGTTCTTC.

This clonotype appeared many times. The V and J genes are TRBV29-1 and TRBJ2-2; D remains ambiguous. The length of the CDR3 is 13 residues. Trimming took off 3 bases at V and 3 bases at J, with 8 bases between the two ends. Germline CDR1 and CDR2: SQVTM and ANQGSEA. In DNA form, the CDR3 reads TGCAGCGTTGATAGCAGCTACACCGGGGAGCTGTTTTTT. Translation gives CSVDSSYTGELFF.

By sample fraction, this clonotype is medium-sized. The chain recombines TRBV5-5 with TRBJ2-7, with D maybe TRBD2 (6 bases). CDR1 is SGHKS and CDR2 is YYEKEE in the germline V gene (reference sequence). The length of the CDR3 is 14 residues. Trimming shortened V by 4 bases and J by 4 bases, and 15 bases separated the two germline ends. The CDR3 DNA is TGTGCCAGCAGCGAGGGACTGATGCTTTACGAGCAGTACTTC. It is translated as CASSEGLMLYEQYF.

Within the sample, this clonotype is medium-sized (0.01 to 0.1%). The chain couples TRBV4-1 to TRBJ2-7; 11 nucleotides align to TRBD2. Germline trimming cut 6 bases from V and 6 bases from J; bases unmatched to any gene: 10. Germline CDR1 reads MGHRA; CDR2 reads YSYEKL. CDR3 size: 15 residues. CDR3 loop: CASSLGLAVISEQYF. DNA of the CDR3: TGCGCCAGCAGTTTGGGACTAGCGGTTATCTCCGAGCAGTACTTC.

In its sample, this clonotype was seen many times. The genes are TRBV3-1 and TRBJ2-7; 8 bases fit TRBD2. The V gene's germline CDR1 is LGHDT and CDR2 YNNKEL (reference sequence). Trimming took 1 base from V and 3 from J; bases not matched to a gene: 2. The CDR3 sequence is 14 residues long. CDR3 in DNA: TGTGCCAGCAGCCAAGGGGGACTAGTCTACGAGCAGTACTTC. Its translation: CASSQGGLVYEQYF.

This clonotype is deemed medium-sized (0.01 to 0.1%). The chain couples TRBV11-1 to TRBJ1-2, with D uncertain. Between the trimmed V and J ends, which lost 1 base and 7 bases, there was a span of 22 bases. CDR1 is SGHAT and CDR2 is FQDESV in the germline V gene (reference sequence). The CDR3 has 17 residues. CDR3 nucleotides: TGTGCCAGCAGCTTAGGGGGAAAGGGCCACATATCTAGTGGCTACACCTTC. Protein sequence: CASSLGGKGHISSGYTF.

This clonotype is medium-sized in the sample. The rearrangement links TRBV7-9 to TRBJ2-7; D is perhaps TRBD1 (6 bases). Trimming took off 3 bases at V and 5 bases at J, with 8 bases between the two ends. Germline-derived CDR1 and CDR2 are SEHNR and FQNEAQ (reference sequence). The CDR3 is 12 residues long. The DNA of the CDR3 is TGTGCCAGCAGCTTTGGGGGCCACGAGCAGTACTTC. This encodes CASSFGGHEQYF.

By proportion, this clonotype is medium-sized (0.01 to 0.1%). The chain links TRBV6-1 to TRBJ2-3; 7 bases match TRBD1. The CDR3 runs to 15 residues. Germline assignment: CDR1 MNHNS and CDR2 SASEGT. With 6 bases clipped from V and 2 bases from J, the junction kept 8 bases outside the gene matches. The CDR3 here is CASRRLGQYTDTQYF. The CDR3 DNA follows: TGTGCCAGCAGGCGCCTGGGACAGTACACAGATACGCAGTATTTT.

By share, this clonotype counts as medium-sized. DNA of the CDR3: TGTGCCAGCTCCCTCCGGCAGGGAACTGAAGCTTTCTTT. Translated: CASSLRQGTEAFF. This chain links TRBV18 with TRBJ1-1, with D tentatively TRBD1 (5 bases). This CDR3 is built from 13 residues. Germline V gene sequence: CDR1 KGHSH, CDR2 LQKENI. Trimming stripped 6 bases from V and 5 bases from J, with 13 bases between.